Below, one TCR beta chain is given with its context. This clonotype has at least ten counts. What this receptor recognizes is not known. No quality values exist for individual bases; no much larger clone is one base distant. A patient counted as having stable Graves' hyperthyroidism if no progression to ophthalmopathy occurred over 18 months of follow-up. Hyperthyroidism patients were aged 18 to 65 years and newly diagnosed, with disease duration of less than 2 months. Patients with uncontrolled infections, other autoimmune diseases, pregnancy or lactation were excluded. Diagnoses relied on clinical symptoms, serum thyroxine and TRAb, thyroid ultrasound and orbital computed tomography. PBMCs were isolated from approximately 10 ml of fresh peripheral blood by Ficoll-Paque density gradient centrifugation. Total RNA was extracted with Trizol reagent, and quality was checked on an Agilent 2100 Bioanalyzer.

Trimming at the junction amounts to 4 bases on V and 2 bases on J, and the germline ends lie 6 bases apart. The CDR3 contains 12 residues, cysteine and phenylalanine counted. The read is trimmed to its CDR3 DNA, 36 bases read in frame from base 1. As encoded in the germline V gene, CDR1 is MNHEY while CDR2 is SVGEGT. The TCR beta CDR3 regions were amplified from the RNA transcripts. The TCR CDR3 was subjected to a first round of RT-PCR using the HTBI primer set and the Qiagen OneStep RT-PCR kit. A second multiplex PCR round built the libraries, followed by size selection and purification. Sequencing of the libraries was done on an Illumina HiSeq2000 using paired-end 100 bp reads. The paper's processing steps were these. SOAPnuke was used to process the raw data, throwing out any read that contained adapters or uncalled bases, had a mean Phred below 15, or lacked an exact constant-primer or identifier match. COPE v1.2.5 was used to merge the high-quality paired reads, and each unique nucleotide sequence was defined as a clonotype. Clonotypes were aligned to IMGT TRBV, TRBD and TRBJ reference segments using MiTCR v1.1. Only V-J combinations with frequency above 0.0001, covering about 99% of repertoires, were analysed. The TCS score was defined as the ratio of F50 (clonal expansion) to E x V (chaos), calculated using BLOSUM62-based TCRdist between CDR3 peptides within each V-J. Welch's t-statistics and random forest reduced around 550 V-J features to 10 to 15, which were used in a naive Bayes classifier (R e1071). The public sequencing data were trimmed at Q25 with fastp and processed into clonotypes with MiXCR by TCRdb, which kept only in-frame beta chains. Rows merge per CDR3 protein into single entries with the most common DNA and genes. These V and J calls originate from TCRdb's pipeline instead of the authors' own analysis. In all, the sample holds 550,000 to 800,000 distinct CDR3 sequences, and about a sixth of those were seen once. Of the sample, around 7.7% is held by the ten largest clones.

This sample is part of a study of T cells in Graves' hyperthyroidism and ophthalmopathy (dated by TCRdb to the late 2010s). Background for the entire study: Peripheral blood was collected at initial diagnosis, before any treatment. To identify TCR V-J signatures that set the groups apart, the researchers used a discovery cohort of 100 patients, made up of roughly 40 with Graves' ophthalmopathy and some 56 with stable Graves' hyperthyroidism. Prospective prediction of ophthalmopathy was tested in an independent validation cohort of 18 hyperthyroidism patients and 15 to 17 patients who later progressed to ophthalmopathy. The roughly 100 discovery patients were randomly divided into training and test sets at a 7:3 ratio. Thyroid tissue and blood T-cell repertoires from over 5 Graves' hyperthyroidism patients were also compared in the study. After sampling, hyperthyroidism patients received methimazole starting at 30 mg daily, and ophthalmopathy patients received high-dose intravenous methylprednisolone. TCR Vbeta CDR3 sequencing of some 140 peripheral blood samples (roughly 41 ophthalmopathy, over 70 hyperthyroidism and around 17 progressor patients) is reported in the paper.

Points the paper makes about the study in general: A model built on a 13 V-J signature distinguished ophthalmopathy from stable hyperthyroidism, reaching roughly 88% sensitivity and 81.08% specificity in cross-validation and 80%/75% in testing. Blood samples also contained most of the expanded thyroid clonotypes (frequency above 0.001), which suggests that blood repertoires may reflect thyroid immune responses. In validation, the model predicted progression to ophthalmopathy a median of roughly 6.2 months before onset, with over 55% sensitivity and roughly 77% specificity. No statistical method was used to set the sample size in advance, and investigators knew the group allocation.

The chain links TRBV6-2 or TRBV6-3 with TRBJ2-7, with no reliable assignment of the D segment. Source material: blood. The source is a man aged 18 to 30 with Graves' hyperthyroidism. The DNA sequence follows: TGTGCCAGCAGTTCACGGGCCTACGAGCAGTACTTC. Translated, this gives CASSSRAYEQYF.